This is a list of T cell receptor beta chains from one sample in a study of T cells in Graves' hyperthyroidism and ophthalmopathy. TCRdb used MiXCR to reprocess the multiplex PCR reads, holding one entry per CDR3 protein. The sample holds a few hundred thousand distinct CDR3 sequences, approximately 14% seen once. The sequenced material came from blood. The receptor set was obtained from a woman in her late teens or twenties with Graves' hyperthyroidism. CDR3s include the opening cysteine and the closing phenylalanine or tryptophan. The D gene is left open where the match is weak. The size of a clone is reported for some rows only, either as once, few or many, or as a class for expanded clones.

j_call | d_call | v_call | clone_size | cdr3_nt | cdr3_aa
TRBJ2-7 | . | TRBV12-3/TRBV12-4 | few | TGTGCCAGCAGTTTAGGGGGGGAATCCTACGAGCAGTACTTC | CASSLGGESYEQYF
TRBJ1-5 | TRBD1 | TRBV7-3 | few | TGTGCCAGCAGCCCACAGGGGGGAGAGTTCAATCAGCCCCAGCATTTT | CASSPQGGEFNQPQHF
TRBJ1-1 | . | TRBV29-1 | few | TGCAGCGTTGATAGAGGGGTGAACACTGAAGCTTTCTTT | CSVDRGVNTEAFF
TRBJ2-7 | TRBD2 | TRBV14 | . | TGTGCCAGCAGCCAAGACCCTTTTACCGGGACTAGGAACGAGCAGTACTTC | CASSQDPFTGTRNEQYF
TRBJ1-1 | . | TRBV12-3/TRBV12-4 | many | TGTGCCAGCAGTTGGGCTGGGATTAACACTGAAGCTTTCTTT | CASSWAGINTEAFF
TRBJ2-7 | TRBD1 | TRBV20-1 | many | TGCAGTGCTAGTTCCGGAGGGACAGGGTGGATCGAGCAGTACTTC | CSASSGGTGWIEQYF
TRBJ2-3 | . | TRBV24-1 | few | TGTGCCACCAGTGATCCCCAGTCTGGTACGCAGTATTTT | CATSDPQSGTQYF
TRBJ2-7 | . | TRBV6-1 | many | TGTGCCAGCAGCTTCGGAAACTCGGGGGAGCAGTACTTC | CASSFGNSGEQYF
TRBJ2-5 | . | TRBV24-1 | . | TGTGCCACCAGTGATTCTTGGTCGCCCCAGTACTTC | CATSDSWSPQYF
TRBJ1-1 | . | TRBV6-2/TRBV6-3 | few | TGTGCCAGCAGGGGGGGGTTACCCAATTCTGAAGCTTTCTTT | CASRGGLPNSEAFF
TRBJ2-2 | . | TRBV5-1 | many | TGCGCCAGCAGCTTGGAGCTAGGGGGTGGCACCGGGGAGCTGTTTTTT | CASSLELGGGTGELFF
TRBJ2-1 | . | TRBV25-1 | . | TGTGCCAGCAGTGACTCGGGACTCCCACTCAATGAGCAGTTCTTC | CASSDSGLPLNEQFF
TRBJ2-1 | TRBD1 | TRBV7-9 | many | TGTGCCAGCATTCCCCTAGAGGGGGCGTACAATGAGCAGTTCTTC | CASIPLEGAYNEQFF
TRBJ2-3 | TRBD2 | TRBV7-6 | many | TGTGCCAGCAGCTCCATAGCGGGCCTCACAGATACGCAGTATTTT | CASSSIAGLTDTQYF
TRBJ2-1 | . | TRBV19 | . | TGTGCCAGTAGTATAGCGGAGTGGGATGAGCAGTTCTTC | CASSIAEWDEQFF
TRBJ1-6 | . | TRBV4-2 | . | TGTGCCAGCAGCCCAGAGGGTAATTCACCCCTCCACTTT | CASSPEGNSPLHF